This TCR beta chain is drawn from a study of blood T cells in healthy people across ages. Study-wide background: Per two T cells, about one barcoded beta molecule was captured through template switching.

V lost 4 bases and J lost 4; bases outside the gene matches: 8. Germline V gene sequence: CDR1 LGHDT, CDR2 YNNKEL (reference sequence). There are 15 residues in the CDR3. Drawn from each donor were around 10 milliliters of peripheral blood. Each sample had at least 6 million PBMCs isolated. The amount of total RNA extracted per sample was at least 5.5 micrograms. A second PCR of about 7 to 12 cycles used a sample-barcoded 5' primer and a J-beta primer mix. MiXCR, run by TCRdb on the 5' RACE reads, gives a single entry per CDR3 protein. The data show about 670,000 distinct CDR3 sequences, with 40% to 50% seen just once and 30% held by the top ten.

This sequence originates from a man of 80 years or more in good health. Input material: blood. This rearrangement joins TRBV3-1 to TRBJ2-5; TRBD2 matches at 8 bases. The CDR3 sequence is CASSLAGGWSETQYF. In DNA, the CDR3 is TGTGCCAGCAGCCTCGCGGGGGGTTGGTCAGAGACCCAGTACTTC.